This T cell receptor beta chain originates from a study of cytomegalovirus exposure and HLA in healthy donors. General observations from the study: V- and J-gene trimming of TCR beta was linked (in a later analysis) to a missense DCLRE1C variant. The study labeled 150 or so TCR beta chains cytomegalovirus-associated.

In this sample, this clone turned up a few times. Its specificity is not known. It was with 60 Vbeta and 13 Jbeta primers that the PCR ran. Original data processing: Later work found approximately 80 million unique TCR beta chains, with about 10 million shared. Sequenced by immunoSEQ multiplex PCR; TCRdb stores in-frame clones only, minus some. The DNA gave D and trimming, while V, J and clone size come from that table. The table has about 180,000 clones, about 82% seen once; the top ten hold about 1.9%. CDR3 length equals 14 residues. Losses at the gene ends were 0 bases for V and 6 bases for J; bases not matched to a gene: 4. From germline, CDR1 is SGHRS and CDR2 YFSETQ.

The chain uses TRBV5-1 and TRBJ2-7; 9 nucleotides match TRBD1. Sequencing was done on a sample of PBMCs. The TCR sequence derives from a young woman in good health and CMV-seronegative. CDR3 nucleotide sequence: TGCGCCAGCAGCTTGGGGGACAGGGTTGGCGAGCAGTACTTC. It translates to CASSLGDRVGEQYF.